This T cell receptor (beta chain) was profiled in a study of shared clonotypes between healthy human individuals. Repertoires were generated with immunoSEQ multiplex PCR, while TCRdb's copy carries only in-frame clones and drops some. This table holds roughly 2.1 million clones, about 93% found once. Naive CD8 cells lacked CD45RO, underwent positive selection for CCR7 and left out terminally differentiated effector memory CD45RA+ cells. On this clone itself: Its specificity is unknown.

Notes on the study in general: Generally, naive subsets (rather than memory subsets) showed larger estimated richness.

The sequenced sample was naive CD8+ T cells from PBMCs. This clonotype was sampled from a man younger than 35 in good health. Some clones in this sample may be carry-over from other donors' samples.

CDR3 sequence reads: CASSSKDSPEAFF. Written as DNA, the CDR3 is TGTGCCAGCAGCTCAAAAGACAGTCCTGAAGCTTTCTTT. This chain links TRBV7-3 with TRBJ1-1; D is possibly TRBD1 (5 bases). V was trimmed by 4 bases and J by 6 bases, leaving 12 bases between them. This CDR3 is 13 amino acids long. Germline assignment: CDR1 SGHTA and CDR2 FQGTGA.